This is a list of T cell receptor beta chains from one sample in a study of cytomegalovirus exposure and HLA in healthy donors. The protocol was immunoSEQ multiplex PCR, while the TCRdb copy is restricted to in-frame clones and leaves out a portion. The sample holds tens of thousands of clones, about 85% seen once. The sample was PBMCs. These receptors all stem from a girl aged 2 to 10 in good health and CMV-seropositive. CDR3s include the opening cysteine and the closing phenylalanine or tryptophan. A D gene is named only where the DNA matches it firmly. Some rows mark clone size as missing; the rest say once, few, many or name a class of expanded clone.

>TRBJ2-1|TRBD1|NA|TRBV14
TGTGCCAGCAGCCAGGGGACAGGAGGAATCAATGAGCAGTTCTTC
CASSQGTGGINEQFF
>TRBJ2-1|TRBD2|NA|TRBV10-1
TGCGCCAGCAGTGAGTCGAGACTAGCGGGAGCCTACAATGAGCAGTTCTTC
CASSESRLAGAYNEQFF
>TRBJ1-2|NA|NA|TRBV30
TGTGCCTGGAGTGACACGCCCAACTATGGCTACACCTTC
CAWSDTPNYGYTF
>TRBJ2-3|TRBD1|NA|TRBV9
TGTGCCAGCAGCGCCGGGACAGGCTTTTCCACAGATACGCAGTATTTT
CASSAGTGFSTDTQYF
>TRBJ2-1|TRBD2|NA|TRBV27
TGTGCCAGCGGGACTAGCGGATGGAATGAGCAGTTCTTC
CASGTSGWNEQFF
>TRBJ2-3|TRBD2|once|TRBV7-3
TGTGCCAGCAGCTTAGCGGGAGGGTACACAGATACGCAGTATTTT
CASSLAGGYTDTQYF
>TRBJ2-7|TRBD2|few|TRBV6-5
TGTGCCAGCAGTTTAGCGGGAGGTTCCTACGAGCAGTACTTC
CASSLAGGSYEQYF
>TRBJ1-1|NA|NA|TRBV11-2
TGTGCCAGCAGCCACCGCGGGGGGACGAACACTGAAGCTTTCTTT
CASSHRGGTNTEAFF
>TRBJ2-3|NA|few|TRBV6-4
TGTGCCAGCAGTGATAGAAATACGCAGTATTTT
CASSDRNTQYF
>TRBJ2-7|NA|NA|TRBV15
TGTGCCACCAGCACCGGGGCCTACGAGCAGTACTTC
CATSTGAYEQYF
>TRBJ2-1|TRBD2|NA|TRBV15
TGTGCCACCAGCAGAGATCTTAGCGGGAGGGCCGGTGAGCAGTTCTTC
CATSRDLSGRAGEQFF
>TRBJ2-1|NA|NA|TRBV4-2
TGTGCCAGCAGCCAAGGACCGGGCCACGGGATCCCGTCCTACAATGAGCAGTTCTTC
CASSQGPGHGIPSYNEQFF
>TRBJ2-2|NA|NA|TRBV6-4
TGTGCCAGCAGTGAACGTCCGAGGACCGGGGAGCTGTTTTTT
CASSERPRTGELFF
>TRBJ2-1|NA|NA|TRBV2
TGTGCCAGCAGTGCGATAGCCGGGGTTGGGAATGAGCAGTTCTTC
CASSAIAGVGNEQFF
>TRBJ1-2|TRBD1|NA|TRBV7-8
TGTGCCAGCAGCCCCGGGACAGCAGGCGGCTACACCTTC
CASSPGTAGGYTF
>TRBJ1-2|TRBD1|NA|TRBV30
TGTGCCTGGAGTGCGGACAGGGCCTATGGCTACACCTTC
CAWSADRAYGYTF
>TRBJ1-4|NA|NA|TRBV7-9
TGTGCCAGCAGCTTATGGTTGGACACCTCTAATGAAAAACTGTTTTTT
CASSLWLDTSNEKLFF
>TRBJ2-7|TRBD1|NA|TRBV19
TGTGCCAGTAGTATAGATCAGGGGACAGGTTCCTACGGGCAGTACTTC
CASSIDQGTGSYGQYF
>TRBJ2-5|NA|NA|TRBV29-1
TGCAGCGTTGAATCAGGGGGGGAGACCCAGTACTTC
CSVESGGETQYF
>TRBJ1-4|NA|NA|TRBV7-3
TGTGCCAGCAGCTTGAACAGATCAGATAATGAAAAACTGTTTTTT
CASSLNRSDNEKLFF